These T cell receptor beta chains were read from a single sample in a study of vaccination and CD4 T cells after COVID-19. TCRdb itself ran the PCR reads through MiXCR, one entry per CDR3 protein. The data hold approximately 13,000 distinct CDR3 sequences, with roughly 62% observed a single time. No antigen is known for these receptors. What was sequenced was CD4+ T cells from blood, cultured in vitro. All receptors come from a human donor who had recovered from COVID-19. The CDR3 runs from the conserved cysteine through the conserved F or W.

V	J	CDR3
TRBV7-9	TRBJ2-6	CASSLDGSGANVLTF
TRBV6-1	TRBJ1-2	CASSPGLGQGKGADYGYTF
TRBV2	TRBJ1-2	CASSERSGEGRGYTF
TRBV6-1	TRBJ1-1	CASSEQGATEAFF
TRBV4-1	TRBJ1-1	CASSPSWGISDGREAFF
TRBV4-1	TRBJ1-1	CASSRLKNTEAFF
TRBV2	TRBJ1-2	CASVPGGGYGYTF
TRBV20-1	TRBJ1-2	CSARRMTGQAF
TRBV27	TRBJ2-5	CASSLGGGTQYF
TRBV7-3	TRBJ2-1	CASSLFSGSSYNEQFF
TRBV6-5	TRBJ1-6	CASSYSSGRNSPLHF
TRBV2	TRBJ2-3	CASGTSGSTDTQYF
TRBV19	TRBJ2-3	CASTTIPGLASATDTQYF